Listed here are 12 T cell receptor beta chains from one sample, sequenced in a study of PD-1 blockade in classical Hodgkin lymphoma. The method was immunoSEQ multiplex PCR; TCRdb's version includes in-frame clones alone and lacks a portion of them. The sample records about 47,000 clones, about 80% being singletons. Time point noted: cycle 4 day 1 (C4D1), after 6 weeks of nivolumab. Patients all relapsed after autologous stem cell transplantation, and there was variation in brentuximab vedotin exposure. The specimen was peripheral blood mononuclear cells (PBMCs), collected before the fourth cycle of nivolumab. The receptor source for this set is a human donor with classical Hodgkin lymphoma.

CDR3 amino acids: CASSVERDRGWNYNEQFF. CDR3 DNA: TGTGCCAGCAGCGTAGAGAGGGACAGGGGATGGAACTACAATGAGCAGTTCTTC. The chain carries TRBV9 and TRBJ2-1; 10 bases align to TRBD1. The J segment lost 3 bases and the V segment lost 0 bases, leaving 9 bases of the junction unmatched. Germline V gene lookup returns CDR1 SGDLS and CDR2 YYNGEE. The CDR3 extends over 18 amino acids.

The chain has TRBV20-1 and TRBJ2-5; 9 positions match TRBD2. V trimming: 8 bases; J trimming: 4 bases; junction bases outside the gene matches: 2. The CDR3 has 11 residues. From germline, CDR1 is DFQATT and CDR2 SNEGSKA (reference sequence). The DNA of the CDR3 is TGCAGTTTTAGCGGGGGAGAGACCCAGTACTTC. Translation: CSFSGGETQYF.

V usage is TRBV2 and J usage is TRBJ2-2, with 10 bases that match TRBD1. The V and J ends lost 8 bases and 0 bases, in that order; junction bases with no gene match: 9. Germline assignment: CDR1 SNHLY and CDR2 FYNNEI. This CDR3 is 17 amino acids long. The CDR3 nucleotides are TGTGCCAGCGGCACTCCGGGACAGGGGACGAACACCGGGGAGCTGTTTTTT. This codes for CASGTPGQGTNTGELFF.

The table lists this clone with a few counts. The V call is TRBV2, the J call TRBJ1-1; D unresolved. Trimming cost V 5 bases and J 7 bases, with 8 bases left between them. The germline V gene has CDR1 SNHLY and CDR2 FYNNEI. The CDR3 loop spans 11 amino acids. CDR3 DNA: TGTGCCAGCAGTTACGACGGTGAAGCTTTCTTT. It translates to CASSYDGEAFF.

This clone came up once. The V and J genes are TRBV2 and TRBJ2-7; 7 bases match TRBD1. CDR1 and CDR2 (germline): SNHLY, FYNNEI. Trimming removed 6 bases from V and 3 bases from J; junction bases left unmatched: 11. This CDR3 contains 15 residues. The CDR3 protein is CASRLTGSNDYEQYF. The CDR3 region has the DNA TGTGCCAGCAGACTGACAGGGTCTAACGACTACGAGCAGTACTTC.

J is TRBJ2-2 and V is TRBV7-9; 13 bases match TRBD2. The CDR3 spans 17 residues. The V segment lost 4 bases and the J segment 2 bases; nucleotides outside the gene matches: 4. Germline CDR1 reads SEHNR; CDR2 reads FQNEAQ (reference sequence). CDR3 amino acids: CASSYEGLAGNTGELFF. The CDR3 coding sequence is TGTGCCAGCAGCTACGAGGGACTAGCGGGAAACACCGGGGAGCTGTTTTTT.

The chain carries TRBV23-1 and TRBJ2-3; TRBD1 aligns across 8 bases. TRBV23-1 is an ORF, and what it does is uncertain. V shed 8 bases and J 2 bases; nucleotides not matched to a gene: 9. The CDR3 length is 15 residues. The CDR3: CASHRTGGATDTQYF. The CDR3 DNA reads TGCGCCAGCCACCGTACAGGGGGAGCCACAGATACGCAGTATTTT.

V and J are TRBV5-1 and TRBJ1-2; D unclear. The germline V gene has CDR1 SGHRS and CDR2 YFSETQ. This CDR3 is built from 15 residues. V was cut by 1 base and J by 2 bases, with 12 bases left in between. The CDR3 DNA reads TGCGCCAGCAGCTTGCTCCCAGGAGAGAACTATGGCTACACCTTC. Encoded protein: CASSLLPGENYGYTF. The full variable domain, completed using reference TRBV5-1 and TRBJ1-2, is KAGVTQTPRYLIKTRGQQVTLSCSPISGHRSVSWYQQTPGQGLQFLFEYFSETQRNKGNFPGRFSGRQFSNSRSEMNVSTLELGDSALYLCASSLLPGENYGYTFGSGTRLTVV.

The V gene is TRBV4-2, the J gene TRBJ1-3; D is unclear. The CDR3 loop spans 15 amino acids. Germline CDR1 reads LGHNA; CDR2 reads YNFKEQ. Trimming left V 0 bases short and J 0 bases short, with 6 bases between. CDR3 bases: TGTGCCAGCAGCCAAGAGGCAGGCTCTGGAAACACCATATATTTT. The encoded protein is CASSQEAGSGNTIYF.

This clone appeared a single time. The rearrangement uses TRBV7-2 and TRBJ2-3; 7 nucleotides line up with TRBD2. V shed 1 base, J shed 0 bases, and the junction held 4 bases outside the gene matches. The germline gives CDR1 SGHTA, CDR2 FQGNSA. The CDR3 extends over 16 amino acids. CDR3 protein: CASSLGRGSSTDTQYF. The CDR3 nucleotides read TGTGCCAGCAGCTTAGGGCGGGGGTCTAGCACAGATACGCAGTATTTT.

This clone has more than one count but fewer than ten. This chain joins TRBV19 and TRBJ2-2; 8 nucleotides match TRBD2. The length of the CDR3 is 17 residues. CDR1 is LNHDA and CDR2 is SQIVND in the germline V gene (reference sequence). The J segment lost 1 base and the V segment lost 4 bases, leaving 8 bases of the junction unmatched. CDR3 in DNA: TGTGCCAGTAGTAGCCCTAGCGGGTCCTTGAACACCGGGGAGCTGTTTTTT. Protein: CASSSPSGSLNTGELFF.

The V and J genes are TRBV7-2 and TRBJ1-5, with 10 bases that match TRBD1. CDR3 length: 18 residues. V shed 1 base and J 2 bases; nucleotides not matched to a gene: 8. CDR1 is SGHTA and CDR2 is FQGNSA in the germline V gene. CDR3: CASSLGDRGRKGNQPQHF. In DNA, the CDR3 is TGTGCCAGCAGCTTAGGAGACAGGGGGCGAAAGGGCAATCAGCCCCAGCATTTT.